A selection of T cell receptor beta chains follows, all from one sample in a study of PD-1 blockade in classical Hodgkin lymphoma. Produced via immunoSEQ multiplex PCR; TCRdb's table is partial and in-frame only. Of about 40,000 clones listed, 87% were seen once; the top ten hold roughly 10%. This material consisted of peripheral blood mononuclear cells (PBMCs), taken at baseline. Source of these receptors: a human donor with classical Hodgkin lymphoma. Both conserved end residues are part of each CDR3. Fields, in order: V gene, CDR3 protein.

TRBV7-9 CASSLAWTTEAFF
TRBV6-6 CASSYSIGEAFF
TRBV6-5 CASSYFRGRGLTEQFF
TRBV6-6 CASISDTVNQPQHF
TRBV19 CASSIDPRSSYEQYF
TRBV19 CASSIGKALYGYTF
TRBV6-1 CASSGVRAANSPLHF
TRBV28 CASRPMTGDSSTDTQYF
TRBV10-3 CAISVGGNTIYF
TRBV19 CASSMGHLSSSGNTIYF
TRBV7-2 CASSRDRGEYEQYF
TRBV11-1 CASSPRGYEQYF
TRBV6-6 CASSQDSTDTQYF
TRBV6-1 CASSELGVSSYGYTF